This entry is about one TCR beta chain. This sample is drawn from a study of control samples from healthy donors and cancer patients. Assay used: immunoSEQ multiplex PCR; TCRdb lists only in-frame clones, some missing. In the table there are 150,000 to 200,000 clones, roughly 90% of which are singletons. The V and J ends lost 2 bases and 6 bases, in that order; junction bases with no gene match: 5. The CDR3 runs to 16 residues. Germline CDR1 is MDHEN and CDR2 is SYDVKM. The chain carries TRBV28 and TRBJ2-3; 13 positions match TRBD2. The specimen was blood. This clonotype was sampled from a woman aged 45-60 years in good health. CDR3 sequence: CASSLGGLAGWDTQYF. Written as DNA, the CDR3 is TGTGCCAGCAGTTTAGGGGGACTAGCGGGGTGGGATACGCAGTATTTT.